This T cell receptor (beta chain) comes out of a study of CD8 T cells in Susac syndrome. FACS enriched CD8+ TEMRA cells, while bulk CD8+ and CD4+ were negatively isolated. cDNA came from about 0.46 to 1 ug RNA primed by random hexamers. Multiplex immunoSEQ PCR targeted 54 Vbeta and 13 Jbeta TCR beta segments. TCRdb reanalysed the immunoSEQ multiplex PCR reads using MiXCR and keeps one entry per CDR3 protein. Among about 200,000 distinct CDR3 sequences listed, just under 95% were seen once. CDR3 length equals 14 residues. Between the trimmed V and J ends, which lost 0 bases and 2 bases, there was a span of 9 bases. Germline V lookup: CDR1 GTSNPN, CDR2 SVGIG (reference sequence).

The sequenced sample consisted of CD4+ T cells from PBMCs. The TCR originated in a human donor with multiple sclerosis. This sequence joins TRBV30 and TRBJ2-3; D gene ambiguous. This chain's CDR3 is CAWSVRGDTDTQYF. Here the CDR3 DNA reads TGTGCCTGGAGTGTTCGCGGCGACACAGATACGCAGTATTTT.